One sample yielded the 15 T cell receptor beta chains listed below, sequenced in a study of OX40 agonist ivuxolimab in advanced cancers. TCRdb keeps only in-frame clones here, not all; method: immunoSEQ multiplex PCR. Among more than 70,000 clones, about 90% were seen once, and the ten largest hold around 2.8%. Sequenced here: CD4+ or CD8+ T cells sorted from blood, sampled in a trial of the OX40 agonist ivuxolimab. These receptors were obtained from an adult with an advanced solid tumor such as melanoma, head and neck, liver or kidney cancer.

J is TRBJ2-2 and V is TRBV5-1, with 15 bases lining up with TRBD2. This CDR3 has 18 residues. Germline CDR1 is SGHRS and CDR2 is YFSETQ. Trimming took 3 bases from V and 1 from J; bases not matched to a gene: 4. The CDR3 loop is CASSYGLAGGRNTGELFF. CDR3 coding DNA: TGCGCCAGCAGCTACGGACTAGCGGGGGGGCGGAACACCGGGGAGCTGTTTTTT.

The rearrangement uses TRBV10-1 and TRBJ2-7, with D perhaps matching TRBD1 (6 bases). Looked up from germline, CDR1 is WNHNN and CDR2 is SYGVQD (reference sequence). This CDR3 is 14 amino acids long. V was shortened by 4 bases and J by 2 bases, with 12 bases between the two germline ends. DNA for the CDR3: TGCGCCAGCAGTGGGGAGACAGGAGCCTACGAGCAGTACTTC. Translating it yields CASSGETGAYEQYF.

V usage is TRBV5-1 and J usage is TRBJ1-1; 11 bases are shared with TRBD1. After removal of 4 bases from V and 3 bases from J, the junction contained 8 bases not matched to a gene. The CDR3 is 16 amino acids. CDR1 is SGHRS, CDR2 YFSETQ, per germline. Here the CDR3 DNA reads TGCGCCAGCAGCCCCCGGACAGGGGGCGCTGACACTGAAGCTTTCTTT. It translates to CASSPRTGGADTEAFF.

The chain links TRBV28 to TRBJ1-1; D might be TRBD1 (6 bases). V lost 7 bases, J lost 9 bases, and 18 bases lay in between. The CDR3 consists of 13 residues. Germline V gene sequence: CDR1 MDHEN, CDR2 SYDVKM. The CDR3 DNA reads TGTGCCAGCATCTCGGACAGCCCTGCTAAAGCTTTCTTT. Translating gives CASISDSPAKAFF. The full variable domain, in which reference TRBV28 and TRBJ1-1 provide the parts outside the CDR3, is DVKVTQSSRYLVKRTGEKVFLECVQDMDHENMFWYRQDPGLGLRLIYFSYDVKMKEKGDIPEGYSVSREKKERFSLILESASTNQTSMYLCASISDSPAKAFFGQGTRLTVV.

The V gene is TRBV6-6, the J gene TRBJ1-5; D is uncertain. CDR3 length equals 14 residues. Germline values: CDR1 MNHNY, CDR2 SVGAGI (reference sequence). Deletions cut 4 bases from V and 7 bases from J, with 14 bases between. The CDR3: CASSSPAGGQPQHF. The CDR3 nucleotides are TGTGCCAGCAGTTCCCCGGCAGGAGGCCAGCCCCAGCATTTT.

The rearrangement links TRBV10-1 to TRBJ2-7; D is ambiguous. This CDR3 contains 14 residues. The V gene lost 3 bases and the J gene lost 0 bases, with 9 bases spanning the gap. Germline V gene lookup returns CDR1 WNHNN and CDR2 SYGVQD (reference sequence). The CDR3 is CASSEAHPSYEQYF. For the CDR3, the DNA is TGCGCCAGCAGTGAAGCCCACCCCTCCTACGAGCAGTACTTC.

The table lists this clone with a few counts. This chain connects TRBV29-1 to TRBJ1-5; D possibly corresponds to TRBD1 (6 bases). The CDR3 sequence is 13 residues long. Trimming removed 4 bases from V and 3 bases from J, with 10 bases in between. Germline V gives CDR1 SQVTM, CDR2 ANQGSEA. The CDR3 bases are TGCAGCGTTGCGCAGGGGCTCAATCAGCCCCAGCATTTT. Protein: CSVAQGLNQPQHF.

CDR3 DNA sequence: TGTGCCAGTAGTATAGATCGCCTAGCGAACTACAATGAGCAGTTCTTC. The encoded protein is CASSIDRLANYNEQFF. This chain joins TRBV19 and TRBJ2-1, with D possibly matching TRBD2 (6 bases). The CDR3 loop spans 16 amino acids. V was trimmed by 0 bases and J by 3 bases, leaving 12 bases between them. From germline, CDR1 is LNHDA and CDR2 SQIVND (reference sequence). Looking up the rest from reference TRBV19 and TRBJ2-1 gives the full variable domain: DGGITQSPKYLFRKEGQNVTLSCEQNLNHDAMYWYRQDPGQGLRLIYYSQIVNDFQKGDIAEGYSVSREKKESFPLTVTSAQKNPTAFYLCASSIDRLANYNEQFFGPGTRLTVL.

The chain combines TRBV19 with TRBJ1-5; maybe TRBD1 (5 bases). The CDR3 extends over 15 amino acids. Trimming removed 5 bases from V and 4 bases from J, with 15 bases in between. CDR1 and CDR2 (germline): LNHDA, SQIVND (reference sequence). The CDR3 nucleotides are TGTGCCAGTAGTCCCAGACAGACCTTTAATCAGCCCCAGCATTTT. This codes for CASSPRQTFNQPQHF.

V and J are TRBV6-6 and TRBJ2-7, with D possibly being TRBD1 (5 bases). Trimming pared 6 bases from V and 2 bases from J, leaving 14 bases between. CDR1 is MNHNY, CDR2 SVGAGI, per germline (reference sequence). CDR3 length: 14 residues. In nucleotides, the CDR3 is TGTGCCAGCAGCGGCACAGGTGGCGCCTACGAGCAGTACTTC. As protein: CASSGTGGAYEQYF.

The chain recombines TRBV18 with TRBJ1-1; tentatively, D is TRBD1 (5 bases). This CDR3 has 13 amino acids. Trimming removed 6 bases at V and 3 bases at J, with 11 bases between. Germline CDR1 and CDR2: KGHSH and LQKENI. In nucleotides, the CDR3 is TGTGCCAGCTCGCGAGGGGCGGACACTGAAGCTTTCTTT. Its translation: CASSRGADTEAFF.

The CDR3 DNA sequence: TGTGCCATCAGACCCGGGACAGGGGACTACGAGCAGTACTTC. Translating gives CAIRPGTGDYEQYF. The chain employs TRBV10-3 and TRBJ2-7, with 10 nucleotides matching TRBD1. The V segment lost 6 bases and the J segment 3 bases; nucleotides outside the gene matches: 5. This CDR3 has 14 residues. The germline gives CDR1 ENHRY, CDR2 SYGVKD.

The chain carries TRBV5-1 and TRBJ1-2; D possibly corresponds to TRBD1 (5 bases). Germline V gene lookup returns CDR1 SGHRS and CDR2 YFSETQ. This CDR3 has 15 amino acids. V lost 0 bases and J 3 bases, leaving 12 bases between the germline ends. The CDR3: CASSLGGTFDYGYTF. For the CDR3, the DNA is TGCGCCAGCAGCTTGGGCGGGACTTTCGACTATGGCTACACCTTC.

The gene calls are TRBV19 and TRBJ1-4, with TRBD1 as a possible D gene (5 bases). Trimming removed 6 bases at V and 4 bases at J, with 18 bases between. CDR3 size: 16 residues. CDR1 LNHDA and CDR2 SQIVND come from the germline V gene (reference sequence). The CDR3 DNA follows: TGTGCCAGTAGAACCGGGTTAAGGGGCATTAATGAAAAACTGTTTTTT. Translation gives CASRTGLRGINEKLFF.

V usage is TRBV5-1 and J usage is TRBJ1-1, with D perhaps matching TRBD1 (5 bases). Germline V CDR1 and CDR2: SGHRS, YFSETQ. The CDR3 spans 14 residues. Trimming pared 9 bases from V and 5 bases from J, leaving 20 bases between. The chain's CDR3 is CATSLWQGMTEAFF. The CDR3 bases are TGCGCCACCTCACTATGGCAGGGAATGACTGAAGCTTTCTTT. The complete variable domain, with remaining parts taken from reference TRBV5-1 and TRBJ1-1, reads KAGVTQTPRYLIKTRGQQVTLSCSPISGHRSVSWYQQTPGQGLQFLFEYFSETQRNKGNFPGRFSGRQFSNSRSEMNVSTLELGDSALYLCATSLWQGMTEAFFGQGTRLTVV.